The rows below give T cell receptor beta chains drawn from one sample of a study of blood T cell repertoires in COVID-19. Measured with immunoSEQ multiplex PCR; TCRdb has only the in-frame clones, and not every one. The sample records over 130,000 clones, 84% being singletons. Sequenced material: PBMCs or T cells enriched from blood (not recorded which). These receptors originate from a man aged 50 to 60 in a cohort exposed to, infected with or recovered from COVID-19 (not recorded which). Each CDR3 is given with its conserved first and last residue. D genes are given only for firm matches. Size tells how often a clone was seen (once, few, many) or the class of an expanded clone, and some rows leave it out.

J,V,D,size,CDR3,DNA
TRBJ2-4,TRBV7-8,TRBD2,.,CASSLDSGRVVKNIQYF,TGTGCCAGCAGCTTAGATAGCGGGAGGGTAGTCAAAAACATTCAGTACTTC
TRBJ2-5,TRBV18,.,.,CASSPGDPGLGGQYF,TGTGCCAGCTCACCGGGGGACCCTGGCCTCGGGGGCCAGTACTTC
TRBJ2-1,TRBV4-1,TRBD1,once,CASSPSGGFGNEQFF,TGCGCCAGCAGCCCTTCAGGGGGCTTTGGCAATGAGCAGTTCTTC
TRBJ1-1,TRBV10-3,TRBD1,.,CAISDLGQGNTEAFF,TGTGCCATCAGCGACCTGGGACAGGGAAACACTGAAGCTTTCTTT
TRBJ2-2,TRBV18,.,once,CASSPGEAGELFF,TGTGCCAGCTCACCAGGGGAGGCCGGGGAGCTGTTTTTT
TRBJ1-2,TRBV7-2,TRBD1,.,CASSLAGQGGYTF,TGTGCCAGCAGCTTAGCGGGACAGGGTGGCTACACCTTC
TRBJ1-1,TRBV5-8,TRBD1,few,CASSWGQGTNTEAFF,TGTGCCAGCAGCTGGGGACAGGGAACGAACACTGAAGCTTTCTTT
TRBJ1-5,TRBV4-3,.,.,CASSQGLNQPQHF,TGCGCCAGCAGCCAAGGACTTAATCAGCCCCAGCATTTT
TRBJ2-7,TRBV28,TRBD2,few,CASSPGVAGVREQYF,TGTGCCAGCAGCCCCGGGGTAGCGGGGGTTCGCGAGCAGTACTTC
TRBJ1-1,TRBV18,.,.,CASSPQGGTEAFF,TGTGCCAGCTCACCACAAGGGGGCACTGAAGCTTTCTTT
TRBJ2-5,TRBV4-2,.,.,CASSQERSETQYF,TGTGCCAGCAGCCAAGAAAGGAGTGAGACCCAGTACTTC
TRBJ2-6,TRBV7-9,TRBD1,.,CASSLVWGQSSGANVLTF,TGTGCCAGCAGCTTAGTATGGGGACAGAGCTCTGGGGCCAACGTCCTGACTTTC
TRBJ1-1,TRBV18,.,.,CAGARTENTEAFF,TGTGCCGGTGCTAGGACTGAGAACACTGAAGCTTTCTTT
TRBJ1-4,TRBV2,.,once,CASSEWAENEKLFF,TGTGCCAGCAGTGAATGGGCAGAAAATGAAAAACTGTTTTTT
TRBJ1-5,TRBV12-3/TRBV12-4,.,.,CASSQGMRQPQHF,TGTGCCAGCAGTCAGGGGATGAGGCAGCCCCAGCATTTT
TRBJ2-3,TRBV12-3/TRBV12-4,.,.,CASSATSTDTQYF,TGTGCCAGCAGTGCCACTAGCACAGATACGCAGTATTTT
TRBJ2-3,TRBV19,TRBD2,.,CASSTRGRALGTDTQYF,TGTGCCAGTAGTACTCGGGGGAGGGCCCTTGGCACAGATACGCAGTATTTT
TRBJ1-1,TRBV10-1,.,.,CASSGLYQGQVGTEAFF,TGCGCCAGCAGTGGCCTCTATCAGGGGCAGGTGGGCACTGAAGCTTTCTTT
TRBJ2-5,TRBV18,TRBD2,.,CASSQLAGGGMETQYF,TGTGCCAGCTCCCAACTAGCGGGAGGAGGGATGGAGACCCAGTACTTC
TRBJ2-3,TRBV7-3,.,.,CASSLSGLSTDTQYF,TGTGCCAGCAGCTTAAGCGGTCTGAGCACAGATACGCAGTATTTT
TRBJ1-1,TRBV30,.,.,CAWRGLRMNTEAFF,TGTGCCTGGAGGGGACTTCGCATGAACACTGAAGCTTTCTTT
TRBJ2-5,TRBV7-2,TRBD1,.,CASSSGQTQETQYF,TGTGCCAGCAGCTCGGGACAGACTCAAGAGACCCAGTACTTC
TRBJ2-1,TRBV24-1,TRBD1,.,CATSDAPGQRSYNEQFF,TGTGCCACCAGTGACGCACCGGGACAGCGCTCCTACAATGAGCAGTTCTTC
TRBJ2-7,TRBV10-3,TRBD1,.,CAISGRGQGAGEQYF,TGTGCCATCAGTGGGCGGGGACAGGGGGCCGGTGAGCAGTACTTC
TRBJ2-5,TRBV18,TRBD1,once,CASSPGQTQETQYF,TGTGCCAGCTCCCCGGGACAGACGCAAGAGACCCAGTACTTC
TRBJ1-1,TRBV12-3/TRBV12-4,TRBD1,.,CASTQETGQEAFF,TGTGCCAGCACCCAGGAGACAGGGCAAGAAGCTTTCTTT
TRBJ1-3,TRBV4-1,.,.,CASSQDLVSSGNTIYF,TGCGCCAGCAGCCAAGATCTGGTGAGCTCTGGAAACACCATATATTTT
TRBJ2-2,TRBV6-6,.,.,CASSSSESAGELFF,TGTGCCAGCAGTAGTTCAGAGAGCGCCGGGGAGCTGTTTTTT
TRBJ2-5,TRBV4-3,.,.,CASSPEEETQYF,TGCGCCAGCAGCCCGGAGGAAGAGACCCAGTACTTC
TRBJ1-2,TRBV6-2/TRBV6-3,TRBD1,.,CASSYSTGDLYGYTF,TGTGCCAGCAGTTACTCGACAGGGGACTTATATGGCTACACCTTC
TRBJ2-7,TRBV10-3,.,.,CAISESRTVSYEQYF,TGTGCCATCAGTGAGTCGAGGACAGTCTCCTACGAGCAGTACTTC
TRBJ2-5,TRBV3-1/TRBV3-2,.,.,CASSPPLGGKQETQYF,TGTGCCAGCAGCCCTCCCTTGGGAGGCAAGCAAGAGACCCAGTACTTC
TRBJ2-1,TRBV5-4,TRBD2,.,CASSPGGSNEQFF,TGTGCCAGCAGCCCGGGGGGGTCTAATGAGCAGTTCTTC
TRBJ2-1,TRBV10-3,.,.,CATRGGLGMEEQFF,TGTGCCACCAGGGGGGGGCTGGGTATGGAGGAGCAGTTCTTC
TRBJ2-3,TRBV4-1,TRBD2,few,CASSQEWRGSTDTQYF,TGCGCCAGCAGCCAAGAATGGCGGGGGAGTACAGATACGCAGTATTTT
TRBJ2-3,TRBV2,TRBD2,few,CASRNTAGGSTDTQYF,TGTGCCAGCAGGAATACAGCGGGAGGGAGCACAGATACGCAGTATTTT
TRBJ2-1,TRBV7-2,TRBD2,.,CASSSGLAGNNEQFF,TGTGCCAGCAGCTCTGGACTAGCGGGGAACAATGAGCAGTTCTTC
TRBJ2-7,TRBV3-1/TRBV3-2,.,.,CASSYRALFSYEQYF,TGTGCCAGCAGCTACAGGGCGCTATTCTCCTACGAGCAGTACTTC
TRBJ2-1,TRBV4-1,TRBD2,.,CASSTRLAASYNEQFF,TGCGCCAGCAGCACCAGACTAGCGGCCTCCTACAATGAGCAGTTCTTC
TRBJ1-6,TRBV5-8,.,.,CASSLRSNGNSPLHF,TGTGCCAGCAGCTTGCGGTCCAACGGGAATTCACCCCTCCACTTT
TRBJ2-4,TRBV6-2/TRBV6-3,.,.,CASSSDYPLAKNIQYF,TGTGCCAGCAGTTCGGACTATCCTCTAGCCAAAAACATTCAGTACTTC
TRBJ2-7,TRBV10-3,TRBD2,.,CAISESSGGPLEQYF,TGTGCCATCAGTGAGAGTAGCGGGGGACCCCTCGAGCAGTACTTC
TRBJ1-5,TRBV4-3,.,.,CASSQEEDQPQHF,TGCGCCAGCAGCCAAGAGGAGGATCAGCCCCAGCATTTT
TRBJ2-5,TRBV14,.,.,CASSQGRQAWETQYF,TGTGCCAGCAGCCAGGGTAGACAGGCCTGGGAGACCCAGTACTTC
TRBJ2-1,TRBV4-1,TRBD2,.,CASSQSGTSSYNEQFF,TGCGCCAGCAGCCAAAGTGGGACTAGCTCCTACAATGAGCAGTTCTTC
TRBJ1-3,TRBV5-4,TRBD1,.,CASSVLGTGRSGNTIYF,TGTGCCAGCAGCGTCTTGGGGACAGGGCGCTCTGGAAACACCATATATTTT
TRBJ2-1,TRBV4-2,TRBD2,.,CASSQEASGINEQFF,TGTGCCAGCAGCCAAGAGGCTAGCGGGATCAATGAGCAGTTCTTC
TRBJ1-1,TRBV15,.,.,CATSRIPVNTEAFF,TGTGCCACCAGCCGTATTCCGGTGAACACTGAAGCTTTCTTT
TRBJ1-1,TRBV3-1/TRBV3-2,.,.,CASSAWQGLGTEAFF,TGTGCCAGCAGCGCCTGGCAGGGCTTAGGCACTGAAGCTTTCTTT
TRBJ2-3,TRBV24-1,.,.,CATSDVGDTQYF,TGTGCCACCAGTGATGTCGGGGATACGCAGTATTTT
TRBJ2-5,TRBV5-1,.,.,CASSLEGGVHETQYF,TGCGCCAGCAGCTTGGAAGGGGGGGTACACGAGACCCAGTACTTC
TRBJ1-2,TRBV12-2,.,once,CASRFTGQGLSFSLYGYTF,TGTGCAAGTCGCTTCACGGGACAGGGGCTTAGTTTTTCTCTTTATGGCTACACCTTC
TRBJ1-4,TRBV6-5,.,.,CASSRRESSEKLFF,TGTGCCAGCAGTAGGAGGGAGAGCAGTGAAAAACTGTTTTTT
TRBJ2-7,TRBV7-2,TRBD2,.,CASSLAGGTLSYEQYF,TGTGCCAGCAGCTTAGCGGGGGGGACCCTCTCCTACGAGCAGTACTTC
TRBJ1-5,TRBV6-5,.,.,CASSKRVGGNQPQHF,TGTGCCAGCAGTAAGAGGGTCGGGGGGAATCAGCCCCAGCATTTT
TRBJ2-4,TRBV28,.,few,CASSSDRTNIQYF,TGTGCCAGCTCTTCGGACAGAACAAACATTCAGTACTTC
TRBJ2-7,TRBV2,TRBD2,once,CASSEALRLAGRVGQYF,TGTGCCAGCAGTGAAGCGCTTAGGCTAGCGGGACGGGTAGGGCAGTACTTC